This T cell receptor (beta chain) was sequenced during a study of pediatric ulcerative colitis. General study points: In rectum, acute severe colitis had expanded clones and less diversity.

This was a survey-level run. The method was immunoSEQ multiplex PCR; TCRdb's version includes in-frame clones alone and lacks a portion of them. The sample consists of about 64,000 clones, 77% of them appearing once. This clone has a handful of counts. Its antigen is currently unknown. Germline V gives CDR1 SGHTA, CDR2 FQGNSA. CDR3 length equals 13 residues. V shed 2 bases and J shed 6 bases, with 10 bases lying between them. The clonotype originates from a boy between 10 and 17 years old with moderate ulcerative colitis. The chain combines TRBV7-2 with TRBJ1-1, with a possible D match to TRBD1 (6 bases). Sequenced sample: blood. The CDR3 is CASSLFGGAEAFF. CDR3 bases: TGTGCCAGCAGCTTATTCGGGGGCGCTGAAGCTTTCTTT.